Given below is one TCR beta chain in context. The antigen is undetermined. This sample stems from a study of cytomegalovirus exposure and HLA in healthy donors. As for the study in general: Of 398 genotyped donors, approximately 80% clustered with self-reported Caucasian donors.

CDR1 and CDR2 (germline): MGHRA, YSYEKL. This CDR3 is built from 16 residues. V lost 2 bases, J lost 7 bases, and 18 bases lay in between. With 60 Vbeta and 13 Jbeta primers, the PCR was carried out. Assay: immunoSEQ multiplex PCR; the TCRdb copy retains only in-frame clones and omits some. The repertoire holds around 63,000 clones, with about 71% as singletons. Whole-study results and caveats: Analyses of presence and absence presupposed an approximately uniform sequencing depth across donors. A missense DCLRE1C variant was associated with V- and J-gene trimming of TCR beta chains in a later analysis, and an independent cohort replicated the association. The investigators catalogued 150 to 200 TCR beta chains as cytomegalovirus-associated.

This sequence originates from a man between 60 and 75 years old in good health and CMV-seropositive. The material sequenced was PBMCs. V gene TRBV4-1 combines with J gene TRBJ1-5; D perhaps matches TRBD1 (5 bases). DNA for the CDR3: TGCGCCAGCAGCCAAATGGTCGGGGGTCTAAGCCAGCCCCAGCATTTT. Translation: CASSQMVGGLSQPQHF.